Detailed here is one T cell receptor (beta chain). This sample is drawn from a study of cytomegalovirus exposure and HLA in healthy donors. The CDR3 has 13 residues. CDR1 and CDR2 (germline): SGHNT, YYREEE (reference sequence). Trimming shortened V by 7 bases and J by 4 bases, and 14 bases separated the two germline ends. The PCR was carried out with 60 Vbeta primers and 13 Jbeta primers. In the original analysis: A later analysis tallied roughly 77 million unique TCR beta chains, around 12 million of them shared. The repertoire was sequenced with immunoSEQ multiplex PCR; TCRdb's copy has only in-frame clones and lacks some. V and J calls and clone size are given by that table; D and trimming were obtained from the DNA. The sample has 100,000 to 150,000 clones; roughly 86% are singletons.

Sequencing was performed on PBMCs. This sequence joins TRBV5-4 and TRBJ1-2; unclear D gene. The receptor's source is a man between 18 and 35 years old in good health and CMV-seronegative. CDR3 sequence reads: CASFERGGYGYTF. The CDR3 bases are TGTGCCAGCTTCGAACGGGGTGGCTATGGCTACACCTTC.